The 11 T cell receptor beta chains below all came from one sample that was sequenced in a study of blood T cell repertoires in COVID-19. The assay was immunoSEQ multiplex PCR, and TCRdb's table has in-frame clones only and misses some. The data show 90,000 to 120,000 clones, approximately 88% seen once. The sequenced sample consisted of peripheral blood. The receptor source for this set is a man aged 40-50 years with active or convalescent COVID-19.

For the CDR3, the DNA is TGTGCCAGCAGCTCTGCTGGTAGTCGTTTGGAGCTGTTTTTT. As protein: CASSSAGSRLELFF. The chain combines TRBV7-2 with TRBJ2-2; D unclear. This CDR3 spans 14 amino acids. V was pared by 4 bases and J by 10 bases, with 16 bases between. The V gene's germline CDR1 is SGHTA and CDR2 FQGNSA.

The V call is TRBV28, the J call TRBJ1-6; D gene unclear. Trimming took 2 bases from V and 12 from J, leaving 11 bases between them. The CDR3 has 13 residues. Germline V gene lookup returns CDR1 MDHEN and CDR2 SYDVKM. The CDR3, as DNA: TGTGCCAGCAGTTTAAACGTTCGGGGACCCCTCCACTTT. Its protein product is CASSLNVRGPLHF.

The gene calls are TRBV24-1 and TRBJ1-5; TRBD1 matches at 8 bases. From germline, CDR1 is KGHDR and CDR2 SFDVKD. The CDR3 length is 15 residues. V shed 5 bases, J shed 2 bases, and the junction held 4 bases outside the gene matches. The CDR3 coding sequence is TGTGCCACCAGTGGGGCGACAGGGGGCAATCAGCCCCAGCATTTT. This encodes CATSGATGGNQPQHF.

V and J are TRBV6-4 and TRBJ2-2; D not certain. V lost 2 bases and J 4 bases, leaving 5 bases between the germline ends. Germline lookup yields CDR1 MRHNA and CDR2 SNTAGT. CDR3 size: 13 residues. CDR3 in DNA: TGTGCCAGCAGTGACACAGCCACCGGGGAGCTGTTTTTT. This codes for CASSDTATGELFF.

The chain links TRBV19 to TRBJ2-2, with 11 bases identical to TRBD2. Per germline, CDR1 LNHDA and CDR2 SQIVND (reference sequence). J was trimmed by 0 bases and V by 7 bases; bases with no gene match: 10. CDR3 size: 18 residues. The CDR3 DNA follows: TGTGCCAGTACCCATTCTCTAGCGGGAGGACCGAACACCGGGGAGCTGTTTTTT. Its translation: CASTHSLAGGPNTGELFF.

This rearrangement joins TRBV6-1 to TRBJ1-5; D is undetermined. V lost 3 bases and J 7 bases, leaving 7 bases between the germline ends. Germline CDR1 and CDR2: MNHNS and SASEGT. CDR3 size: 12 residues. CDR3 protein: CASSDTRQPQHF. CDR3 nucleotides: TGTGCCAGCAGTGACACGCGGCAGCCCCAGCATTTT.

This chain uses TRBV4-1 with TRBJ1-1, with a possible D match to TRBD1 (5 bases). With 1 base removed from V and 3 bases from J, the gap between germline ends came to 12 bases. The CDR3 is 15 residues long. Germline V gene data show CDR1 as MGHRA and CDR2 as YSYEKL. The CDR3 loop is CASSQGPGVYTEAFF. The CDR3 DNA sequence: TGCGCCAGCAGCCAAGGCCCGGGGGTCTACACTGAAGCTTTCTTT.

The V and J genes are TRBV6-4 and TRBJ2-2; D might be TRBD1 (5 bases). The CDR3 length is 16 residues. Germline-derived CDR1 and CDR2 are MRHNA and SNTAGT. Trimming shortened V by 6 bases and J by 0 bases, and 14 bases separated the two germline ends. CDR3 in amino acids: CASSTGSFANTGELFF. In DNA form, the CDR3 reads TGTGCCAGCAGCACAGGCTCGTTCGCGAACACCGGGGAGCTGTTTTTT.

This rearrangement joins TRBV3-1 (or the pseudogene TRBV3-2) to TRBJ1-5; 10 nucleotides line up with TRBD1. The CDR3 contains 14 residues. The J segment lost 8 bases and the V segment lost 1 base, leaving 2 bases of the junction unmatched. Germline CDR1 LGHDT, CDR2 YNNKEL (reference sequence). The CDR3 loop is CASSQGTGGEPQHF. CDR3 nucleotide sequence: TGTGCCAGCAGCCAAGGGACAGGGGGGGAGCCCCAGCATTTT.

The chain uses TRBV19 and TRBJ2-3, with D unresolved. The CDR3 spans 15 residues. The germline V and J ends were trimmed by 2 bases and 2 bases, with 11 bases remaining between them. Germline CDR1 LNHDA, CDR2 SQIVND (reference sequence). The CDR3 protein is CASSINALPTDTQYF. The CDR3 DNA reads TGTGCCAGTAGTATAAACGCCCTACCCACAGATACGCAGTATTTT.

The genes are TRBV5-1 and TRBJ1-1, with TRBD1 as a possible D gene (5 bases). Germline-derived CDR1 and CDR2 are SGHRS and YFSETQ. The CDR3 is 14 residues long. The V end lost 1 base, the J end lost 1 base, and 8 bases lay between the germline ends. The CDR3 loop is CASSLYQGNTEAFF. The CDR3 nucleotides are TGCGCCAGCAGCTTGTACCAGGGGAACACTGAAGCTTTCTTT.